This T cell receptor (beta chain) was sequenced in a study of identical twins. TCRdb called the 5' RACE reads again in MiXCR, with one record for every CDR3 protein. The table records fewer than 550,000 distinct CDR3 sequences, roughly 15% of them present only once. V lost 4 bases, J lost 4 bases, and 10 bases stayed unmatched. Germline lookup yields CDR1 SNHLY and CDR2 FYNNEI. The CDR3 length is 15 residues. This clonotype appeared a few times. The sample also formed part of further work on yellow fever vaccine responses in identical twins.

The chain combines TRBV2 with TRBJ2-7; TRBD1 agrees at 7 bases. The receptor's source is a woman aged 18-29 years in good health. The sample taken for sequencing was CD4+ T cells sorted from blood. The CDR3 bases are TGTGCCAGCAGTGTCAATACGGGACAGATATACGAGCAGTACTTC. Translation gives CASSVNTGQIYEQYF.